This section outlines one T cell receptor beta chain sequence together with its context. This record comes from a study of blood T cell repertoires in COVID-19. Across the study: The analysed material was cDNA or gDNA that came from T cells, B-cell-depleted T cells, or PBMCs.

Repertoires were generated with immunoSEQ multiplex PCR, while TCRdb's copy carries only in-frame clones and drops some. The sample has just over 80,000 clones; about 76% are singletons. The CDR3 spans 15 residues. Germline values: CDR1 SGHAT, CDR2 FQDESV (reference sequence). V dropped 6 bases and J dropped 0; count of bases not matched to a gene: 4. This TCR derives from a woman aged 80 or older with active or convalescent COVID-19. Input material: peripheral blood. The V gene is TRBV11-1, the J gene TRBJ1-5; 8 bases are shared with TRBD1. The CDR3 protein is CASSPGTGSNQPQHF. The DNA for the CDR3 is TGTGCCAGCAGTCCCGGGACAGGTAGCAATCAGCCCCAGCATTTT.